Given below is one T cell receptor beta chain in context. The target antigen is unknown. This CDR3 is 14 amino acids long. V shed 3 bases and J shed 4 bases, with 11 bases lying between them. The record originates from a study of CD8 T cells in ankylosing spondylitis. Study-level results: A TCR beta motif of fewer than ten highly homologous variants seemed to mark ankylosing spondylitis blood. Several of the motif variants were reported before in synovial fluid and blood from reactive arthritis. Clones linked to the disease showed a CD8+ phenotype. They occurred at relatively low frequencies in peripheral blood. Enrichment of disease-linked clones was reportedly significant in matched ankylosing spondylitis synovial fluid.

Quantitative barcoded 5'-RACE was used to prepare TCR beta libraries. MiXCR, run by TCRdb on the 5' RACE reads, gives a single entry per CDR3 protein. The repertoire consists of approximately 540,000 distinct CDR3 sequences, with about 13% occurring once and the leading ten covering about 6.5%. V gene TRBV12-3 or TRBV12-4 combines with J gene TRBJ2-3; TRBD1 is a possible D gene (6 bases). The receptor was isolated from a male donor with ankylosing spondylitis. Sequenced: blood, either unsorted or a sorted T cell fraction (not recorded which). CDR3 nucleotides: TGTGCCAGCAGTTTTGAAAGGGGGTCAGATACGCAGTATTTT. Residues: CASSFERGSDTQYF.